This TCR beta chain was profiled in a study of blood T cell repertoires in COVID-19. Across the study: Sites across the United States, Italy and Spain contributed samples from acute and convalescent COVID-19. Nucleic acid was either cDNA or gDNA, and it came from T cells, B-cell-depleted T cells, or PBMCs.

This clone has a handful of counts. Original analysis: Reference gene primers were amplified, and this amplification served to estimate nucleated cell counts. Produced via immunoSEQ multiplex PCR; TCRdb's table is partial and in-frame only. The V and J calls and the clone size are those of that table, but D and trimming were determined from the DNA. The sample yields some 170,000 clones, around 79% seen once. Sequences were obtained from peripheral blood. The TCR sequence derives from a woman in her seventies with acute or convalescent COVID-19.

CDR3 sequence (DNA): TGTGCCATCAGTCCAGACAGGTCAACCAGGTTCTTC. Amino acids: CAISPDRSTRFF. The chain has TRBV10-3 and TRBJ2-1, with TRBD1 as a possible D gene (6 bases). V lost 5 bases, J lost 15 bases, and 17 bases lay in between. The CDR3 totals 12 residues. Germline V gene data show CDR1 as ENHRY and CDR2 as SYGVKD.